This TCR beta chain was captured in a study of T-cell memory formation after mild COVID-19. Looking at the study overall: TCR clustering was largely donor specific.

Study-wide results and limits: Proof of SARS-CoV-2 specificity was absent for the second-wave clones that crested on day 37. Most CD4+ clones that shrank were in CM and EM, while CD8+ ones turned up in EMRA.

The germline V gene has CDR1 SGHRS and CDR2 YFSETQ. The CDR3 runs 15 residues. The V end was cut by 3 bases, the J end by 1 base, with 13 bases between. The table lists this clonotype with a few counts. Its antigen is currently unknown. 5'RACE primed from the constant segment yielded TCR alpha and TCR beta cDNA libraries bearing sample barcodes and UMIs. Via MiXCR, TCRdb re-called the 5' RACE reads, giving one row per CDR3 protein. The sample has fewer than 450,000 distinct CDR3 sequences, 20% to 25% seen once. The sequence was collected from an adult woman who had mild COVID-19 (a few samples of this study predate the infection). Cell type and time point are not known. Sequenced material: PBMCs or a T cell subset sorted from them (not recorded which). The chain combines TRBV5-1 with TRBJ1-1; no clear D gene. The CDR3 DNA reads TGCGCCAGCAGCTCGAGCCTGTGGGGGAACACTGAAGCTTTCTTT. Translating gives CASSSSLWGNTEAFF. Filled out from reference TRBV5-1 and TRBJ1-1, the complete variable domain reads KAGVTQTPRYLIKTRGQQVTLSCSPISGHRSVSWYQQTPGQGLQFLFEYFSETQRNKGNFPGRFSGRQFSNSRSEMNVSTLELGDSALYLCASSSSLWGNTEAFFGQGTRLTVV.